What follows are 29 T cell receptor beta chains derived from one specimen sequenced in a study of OX40 agonist ivuxolimab in advanced cancers. The data were produced by immunoSEQ multiplex PCR, yet TCRdb's version contains in-frame clones alone and is incomplete. The repertoire holds roughly 75,000 clones, roughly nine tenths seen once, with around 0.79% in the top ten. Sample: CD4+ or CD8+ T cells sorted from blood, taken in a trial of the OX40 agonist ivuxolimab. These TCRs come from an adult with an advanced solid tumor such as melanoma, head and neck, liver or kidney cancer.

The chain combines TRBV7-9 with TRBJ1-2; the match to TRBD1 covers 8 bases. CDR3 length: 16 amino acids. J gave up 3 bases and V 5 bases, and 11 bases lay outside the gene matches. Germline values: CDR1 SEHNR, CDR2 FQNEAQ (reference sequence). The CDR3 spells CASSRTGRGVDYGYTF. Here the CDR3 DNA reads TGTGCCAGCAGCAGGACAGGGAGGGGTGTGGACTATGGCTACACCTTC.

This clone is deemed medium-sized (0.01 to 0.1%). The rearrangement uses TRBV6-4 and TRBJ2-1; 12 bases are a match to TRBD2. The germline gives CDR1 MRHNA, CDR2 SNTAGT. The CDR3 has 15 amino acids. V lost 2 bases and J lost 4; bases outside the gene matches: 0. CDR3 DNA: TGTGCCAGCAGTGACGGGACTAGCGGGTACAATGAGCAGTTCTTC. Translation gives CASSDGTSGYNEQFF.

V gene TRBV4-1 combines with J gene TRBJ2-3, with no clear D. The CDR3 is made up of 15 amino acids. From germline, CDR1 is MGHRA and CDR2 YSYEKL. V dropped 4 bases and J dropped 0 bases, with 11 bases sitting between them. In DNA form, the CDR3 reads TGCGCCAGCAGCCTAAGGTTTCTTAGCACAGATACGCAGTATTTT. Residues: CASSLRFLSTDTQYF.

The chain joins TRBV19 to TRBJ1-5; perhaps TRBD1 as D (5 bases). This CDR3 comprises 15 residues. V was clipped by 2 bases and J by 2 bases, with 10 bases between them. From germline, CDR1 is LNHDA and CDR2 SQIVND (reference sequence). The CDR3 loop reads CASSIQGLRNQPQHF. The CDR3 nucleotides are TGTGCCAGTAGTATACAGGGTCTGCGCAATCAGCCCCAGCATTTT.

V and J are TRBV19 and TRBJ2-1, with D tentatively TRBD2 (5 bases). This CDR3 contains 13 residues. Germline V CDR1 and CDR2: LNHDA, SQIVND (reference sequence). V was shortened by 5 bases and J by 5 bases, with 10 bases between the two germline ends. The DNA of the CDR3 is TGTGCCAGTAGTCCCCGAGGGAACAATGAGCAGTTCTTC. It specifies CASSPRGNNEQFF.

The chain recombines TRBV9 with TRBJ1-1; weak D call: TRBD1 (6 bases). V gave up 4 bases and J gave up 5 bases, with 15 bases separating them. The V gene's germline CDR1 is SGDLS and CDR2 YYNGEE. The CDR3 covers 14 residues. Here the CDR3 reads CASSPEGVRTEAFF. In DNA, the CDR3 is TGTGCCAGCAGCCCCGAGGGGGTTCGGACTGAAGCTTTCTTT.

The genes are TRBV10-2 and TRBJ1-1; a possible D gene is TRBD1 (5 bases). V lost 7 bases, J lost 8 bases, and 11 bases lay in between. CDR1 is WSHSY and CDR2 is SAAADI in the germline V gene. This CDR3 region has 11 residues. CDR3 amino acids: CASTGGAEAFF. DNA for the CDR3: TGCGCCAGCACGGGAGGGGCAGAAGCTTTCTTT.

The chain recombines TRBV6-1 with TRBJ2-7; the D gene is possibly TRBD2 (5 bases). Germline V gene lookup returns CDR1 MNHNS and CDR2 SASEGT. The CDR3 loop spans 16 amino acids. Trimming shortened V by 3 bases and J by 2 bases, and 17 bases separated the two germline ends. CDR3 amino acids: CASSEVFWSGTYEQYF. In nucleotides, the CDR3 is TGTGCCAGCAGTGAGGTTTTTTGGTCGGGGACCTACGAGCAGTACTTC.

The chain has TRBV1 and TRBJ2-3; TRBD2 reflects the table's D call only, with no check against the DNA. TRBV1 constitutes a pseudogene. The CDR3 has 13 residues. This chain's CDR3 is CTSSPRGSWVWYF. For the CDR3, the DNA is TGCACCAGCAGCCCCCGGGGGTCCTGGGTGTGGTATTTT.

V is TRBV2 and J is TRBJ1-1, with D uncertain. Trimming pared 7 bases from V and 1 base from J, leaving 10 bases between. The CDR3 totals 13 residues. CDR1 is SNHLY and CDR2 is FYNNEI in the germline V gene. CDR3 nucleotides: TGTGCCAGCAAACGGGAGAAGAACACTGAAGCTTTCTTT. Its protein is CASKREKNTEAFF.

This clone was counted only a few times. The chain recombines TRBV6-5 with TRBJ2-7; 7 bases match TRBD1. The trim removed 1 base at V and 3 bases at J, leaving 9 bases unmatched. The germline CDR1 and CDR2 sequences are MNHEY and SVGAGI. The CDR3 totals 16 residues. Written as DNA, the CDR3 is TGTGCCAGCAGTTACTACTCTTCCCGGGACAGCTACGAGCAGTACTTC. Protein product: CASSYYSSRDSYEQYF.

This chain joins TRBV19 and TRBJ2-1; 13 bases line up with TRBD2. Germline V gene sequence: CDR1 LNHDA, CDR2 SQIVND (reference sequence). The V and J ends lost 7 bases and 5 bases, in that order; junction bases with no gene match: 5. The CDR3 is 15 residues long. CDR3 region: CASIKGTSGDNEQFF. DNA for the CDR3: TGTGCCAGTATTAAGGGGACTAGCGGGGACAATGAGCAGTTCTTC.

This clone was counted between two and nine times. The DNA for the CDR3 is TGTGCCAGCGCGGGGGCCGGGGAGCTGTTTTTT. Translation: CASAGAGELFF. The chain uses TRBV7-9 and TRBJ2-2; 7 bases are shared with TRBD2. CDR1 SEHNR and CDR2 FQNEAQ come from the germline V gene (reference sequence). This CDR3 has 11 residues. V shed 8 bases, J shed 6 bases, and the junction held 0 bases outside the gene matches. The full variable domain, its missing parts supplied by reference TRBV7-9 and TRBJ2-2, is DTGVSQNPRHKITKRGQNVTFRCDPISEHNRLYWYRQTLGQGPEFLTYFQNEAQLEKSRLLSDRFSAERPKGSFSTLEIQRTEQGDSAMYLCASAGAGELFFGEGSRLTVL.

The V call is TRBV25-1, the J call TRBJ1-4, with no clear D. Germline V gene lookup returns CDR1 MGHDK and CDR2 SYGVNS. With 5 bases removed from V and 3 bases from J, the gap between germline ends came to 13 bases. The CDR3 runs 15 residues. The DNA for the CDR3 is TGTGCCAGCAGTCCGGTAGGGTTGGCTAATGAAAAACTGTTTTTT. It is translated as CASSPVGLANEKLFF.

The chain joins TRBV4-1 to TRBJ2-5; 7 nucleotides match TRBD1. This CDR3 region has 15 residues. Germline V gene data show CDR1 as MGHRA and CDR2 as YSYEKL. V lost 4 bases, J lost 2 bases, and 7 bases stayed unmatched. The DNA for the CDR3 is TGCGCCAGCAGCCCTCCACAGGGGCGACAAGAGACCCAGTACTTC. Translation gives CASSPPQGRQETQYF.

J is TRBJ2-2 and V is TRBV5-4; a weak D match, TRBD2 (6 bases). The V and J ends lost 5 bases and 2 bases respectively, with 19 bases between them. The CDR3 totals 17 residues. Germline V gene data show CDR1 as SGHNT and CDR2 as YYREEE (reference sequence). CDR3 sequence reads: CASRKKTLAINTGELFF. The CDR3 region has the DNA TGTGCCAGCAGGAAAAAGACCCTAGCGATTAACACCGGGGAGCTGTTTTTT.

This chain uses TRBV6-5 with TRBJ2-1, with D hard to call. The V end was cut by 8 bases, the J end by 8 bases, with 19 bases between. The length of the CDR3 is 14 residues. Germline V gene lookup returns CDR1 MNHEY and CDR2 SVGAGI. CDR3 in DNA: TGTGCCAGCTCCTCCCCCCGCGCCCGGGATGAGCAGTTCTTC. This codes for CASSSPRARDEQFF.

The chain couples TRBV10-2 to TRBJ2-1; perhaps D is TRBD1 or TRBD2 (5 bases each). Trimming took 8 bases from V and 2 from J, leaving 10 bases between them. The germline V gene has CDR1 WSHSY and CDR2 SAAADI. The CDR3 consists of 13 residues. The CDR3 loop reads CASGRGAYNEQFF. CDR3 in DNA: TGCGCCAGCGGGAGAGGGGCCTACAATGAGCAGTTCTTC.

The chain recombines TRBV28 with TRBJ2-2; D is possibly TRBD1 (6 bases). This CDR3 is built from 13 residues. Germline V gives CDR1 MDHEN, CDR2 SYDVKM. V was shortened by 6 bases and J by 2 bases, with 7 bases between the two germline ends. This chain's CDR3 is CASRGHNTGELFF. In DNA, the CDR3 is TGTGCCAGCAGGGGACATAACACCGGGGAGCTGTTTTTT.

The V call is TRBV2, the J call TRBJ1-2; possible D gene TRBD1, 6 bases. The CDR3 is 14 amino acids. Trimming removed 3 bases at V and 8 bases at J, with 16 bases between. CDR1 and CDR2 from the germline V gene are SNHLY and FYNNEI. CDR3 sequence reads: CASSEWNRDNGYTF. The CDR3 DNA is TGTGCCAGCAGTGAGTGGAACCGGGACAACGGCTACACCTTC.

This chain uses TRBV5-6 with TRBJ1-1, with TRBD1 identical over 7 bases. The germline V gene has CDR1 SGHDT and CDR2 YYEEEE. The CDR3 sequence is 17 residues long. J gave up 4 bases and V 3 bases, and 15 bases lay outside the gene matches. The CDR3 region is CASSSLRRGGDFTEAFF. The CDR3 region has the DNA TGTGCCAGCAGCTCGCTTAGGAGAGGGGGCGATTTCACTGAAGCTTTCTTT.

The chain couples TRBV5-1 to TRBJ2-1, with D possibly matching TRBD2 (5 bases). Germline V gene lookup returns CDR1 SGHRS and CDR2 YFSETQ. The CDR3 spans 16 residues. Trimming took off 5 bases at V and 7 bases at J, with 22 bases between the two ends. In DNA, the CDR3 is TGCGCCAGCAGGCCTAACGTCGAGCTCCGGAGGAATGAGCAGTTCTTC. Protein: CASRPNVELRRNEQFF.

The J gene is TRBJ2-3, the V gene TRBV7-8; the D is unclear. V was trimmed by 5 bases and J by 4 bases, leaving 10 bases between them. This CDR3 has 13 residues. Germline CDR1 is SGHVS and CDR2 is FQNEAQ. The CDR3 here is CASSLRLPDTQYF. In nucleotides, the CDR3 is TGTGCCAGCAGCCTCCGTCTTCCAGATACGCAGTATTTT.

The V and J genes are TRBV6-5 and TRBJ2-1, with D hard to call. Germline-derived CDR1 and CDR2 are MNHEY and SVGAGI. V lost 0 bases and J 6 bases, leaving 9 bases between the germline ends. The CDR3 runs 14 residues. The CDR3 protein is CASSYSISRNEQFF. The CDR3 nucleotides are TGTGCCAGCAGTTACTCCATCTCCCGCAATGAGCAGTTCTTC.

CDR3 DNA sequence: TGTGCCAGCGGGGACAGGGTAAGCAATCAGCCCCAGCATTTT. It encodes CASGDRVSNQPQHF. V usage is TRBV27 and J usage is TRBJ1-5; 9 bases fit TRBD1. In germline, CDR1 is MNHEY, CDR2 SMNVEV (reference sequence). The junction had 3 bases not matched to a gene; V was cut back by 8 bases and J by 1 base. The CDR3 has 14 residues.

The genes are TRBV12-5 and TRBJ2-1; 10 positions match TRBD2. The CDR3 has 15 residues. V lost 1 base to trimming and J lost 8 bases; unmatched junction nucleotides: 5. Per germline, CDR1 LGHNT and CDR2 FRNRAP. The CDR3, as DNA: TGTGCTAGTGGTTTGGAACTAGCGGGAAGTCATGAGCAGTTCTTC. Translated: CASGLELAGSHEQFF.

CDR3: CASRRAKNTEAFF. CDR3 DNA sequence: TGTGCCAGTCGCCGGGCCAAGAACACTGAAGCTTTCTTT. The chain combines TRBV19 with TRBJ1-1; no definite D call. Germline V gene sequence: CDR1 LNHDA, CDR2 SQIVND (reference sequence). The CDR3 extends over 13 amino acids. The germline V and J ends were trimmed by 8 bases and 1 base, with 11 bases remaining between them.

This chain connects TRBV7-2 to TRBJ2-4; 8 positions match TRBD2. Germline CDR1 reads SGHTA; CDR2 reads FQGNSA. With 5 bases clipped from V and 7 bases from J, the junction kept 4 bases outside the gene matches. The CDR3 is made up of 13 amino acids. CDR3 sequence (DNA): TGTGCCAGCAGCCCCCGGGGGGGGAACATTCAGTACTTC. Translation gives CASSPRGGNIQYF. The variable domain in full, completed from reference TRBV7-2 and TRBJ2-4, reads GAGVSQSPSNKVTEKGKDVELRCDPISGHTALYWYRQSLGQGLEFLIYFQGNSAPDKSGLPSDRFSAERTGGSVSTLTIQRTQQEDSAVYLCASSPRGGNIQYFGAGTRLSVL.

The chain employs TRBV10-3 and TRBJ1-1; D perhaps matches TRBD1 (5 bases). CDR3 length equals 12 residues. V lost 3 bases, J lost 5 bases, and 7 bases lay in between. Germline CDR1 is ENHRY and CDR2 is SYGVKD. The CDR3 bases are TGTGCCATCAGTGATAAGGGGACTGAAGCTTTCTTT. Protein sequence: CAISDKGTEAFF.